The 4 T cell receptor beta chains presented below share a single source sample, sequenced in a study of blood T cell repertoires in COVID-19. Only in-frame clones appear in the TCRdb table, and some are missing; sequencing was by immunoSEQ multiplex PCR. The sample holds more than 20,000 clones, 86% seen once. Material for sequencing was peripheral blood. The receptors come from a human donor with active COVID-19. The donor label of this sample is uncertain.

The chain couples TRBV4-2 to TRBJ1-2; 8 bases align to TRBD1. CDR3 length: 16 residues. The germline V gene encodes CDR1 LGHNA and CDR2 YNFKEQ. The junction had 7 bases not matched to a gene; V was cut back by 0 bases and J by 4 bases. The CDR3 loop reads CASSQDFAGGAYGYTF. CDR3 coding DNA: TGTGCCAGCAGCCAAGATTTCGCAGGGGGCGCCTATGGCTACACCTTC.

The chain has TRBV4-2 and TRBJ2-7, with TRBD2 identical over 7 bases. The CDR3 contains 15 residues. CDR1 and CDR2 (germline): LGHNA, YNFKEQ. The trim removed 1 base at V and 7 bases at J, leaving 10 bases unmatched. CDR3 loop: CASSQVTSTLGEQYF. CDR3 nucleotides: TGTGCCAGCAGCCAAGTGACTAGCACCCTAGGGGAGCAGTACTTC.

This chain connects TRBV28 to TRBJ2-3, with a tentative D call TRBD1 (8 bases). The germline CDR1 and CDR2 sequences are MDHEN and SYDVKM. This CDR3 contains 14 residues. In nucleotides, the CDR3 is TGTGCAACAGGGGGTCGGGGGGGCACAGATACGCAGTATTTT. Protein product: CATGGRGGTDTQYF.

V is TRBV7-9 and J is TRBJ2-2; possible D gene TRBD1, 6 bases. V lost 1 base to trimming and J lost 1 base, with 7 bases between them. The CDR3 covers 15 residues. Germline-derived CDR1 and CDR2 are SEHNR and FQNEAQ (reference sequence). The CDR3 coding sequence is TGTGCCAGCAGCTTAGGCAGGGGGAACACCGGGGAGCTGTTTTTT. This gives the protein CASSLGRGNTGELFF.